The sequence of this TCR beta chain was determined in a study of neurological immune-mediated disorders. As for the cDNA, it was generated by 5'RACE with 10-nucleotide random UMIs. TCRdb passed the 5' RACE reads through MiXCR, listing each CDR3 protein once. The sample carries 90,000 to 100,000 distinct CDR3 sequences, 3.5% recorded once. This clonotype was picked up many times. What it binds is not known. The V and J ends lost 0 bases and 4 bases respectively, with 10 bases between them. The CDR3 totals 15 residues. Germline-derived CDR1 and CDR2 are SGHRS and YFSETQ. General observations from the study: Sharing of CDR3 amino acid sequences among expanded clones across subjects was absent, suggesting private repertoires in all groups. Repertoires from 18 of 34 multiple sclerosis patients grouped phylogenetically into a related-CDR3 cluster, suggesting a possible signature.

The chain carries TRBV5-1 and TRBJ2-2; D uncertain. This receptor was taken from a woman younger than 30 with multiple sclerosis. The sequencing sample was made of PBMCs. Here the CDR3 reads CASSLDTKGTGELFF. As DNA, the CDR3 is TGCGCCAGCAGCTTGGACACTAAGGGCACCGGGGAGCTGTTTTTT.